This T cell receptor beta chain appears in the sequencing data of a study of regulatory T cells in long-lasting Graves disease. As to this clonotype: Antigen: not known.

Stated time point: persistent/refractory GD, antithyroid drugs over 5 years with positive TRAb. Following extraction of RNA from PBMCs, that RNA was used to make the TCR library. CDR3 length equals 13 residues. Germline V gene lookup returns CDR1 DFQATT and CDR2 SNEGSKA (reference sequence). Trimming pared 0 bases from V and 6 bases from J, leaving 11 bases between. Notes on the study in general: Patients with persistent disease shared 2,741 public clonotypes, outpacing the 900 to 1,000 shared by new patients. Preferential use of TRBV28, TRBJ1-2 and TRBJ2-5 was seen in persistent disease.

In building TCR beta libraries, iRepertoire HTBI primers were used together with Arm-PCR of CDR3 regions. Via MiXCR, TCRdb re-called the multiplex PCR reads, giving one row per CDR3 protein. The sample records fewer than 550,000 distinct CDR3 sequences, 20% to 25% being singletons. The receptor comes from a female donor with Graves disease. The chain uses TRBV20-1 and TRBJ1-2; unclear D gene. The sequencing used peripheral blood mononuclear cells (PBMCs), collected when the disease was refractory, from a patient treated with antithyroid drugs. CDR3: CSARDPGRDGYTF. The CDR3 nucleotides are TGCAGTGCTAGAGATCCCGGGCGTGATGGCTACACCTTC.